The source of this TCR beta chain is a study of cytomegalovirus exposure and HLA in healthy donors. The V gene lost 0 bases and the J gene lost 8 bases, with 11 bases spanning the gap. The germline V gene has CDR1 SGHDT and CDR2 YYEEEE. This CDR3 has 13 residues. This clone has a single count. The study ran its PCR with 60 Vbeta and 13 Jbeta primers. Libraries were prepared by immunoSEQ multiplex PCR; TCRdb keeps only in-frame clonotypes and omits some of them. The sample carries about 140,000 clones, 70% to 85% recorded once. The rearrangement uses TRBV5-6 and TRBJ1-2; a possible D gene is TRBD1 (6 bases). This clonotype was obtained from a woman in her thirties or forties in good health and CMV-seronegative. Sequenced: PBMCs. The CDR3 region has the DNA TGTGCCAGCAGCTTGGACAGGGTTGGAGGCTACACCTTC. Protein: CASSLDRVGGYTF.